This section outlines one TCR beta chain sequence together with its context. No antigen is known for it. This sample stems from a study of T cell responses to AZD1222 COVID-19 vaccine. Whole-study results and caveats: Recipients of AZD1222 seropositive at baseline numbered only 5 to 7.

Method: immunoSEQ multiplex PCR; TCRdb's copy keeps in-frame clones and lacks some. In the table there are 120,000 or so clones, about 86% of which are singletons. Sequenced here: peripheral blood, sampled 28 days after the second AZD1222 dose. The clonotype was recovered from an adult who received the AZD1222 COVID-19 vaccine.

The CDR3 sequence: CSVVGQGKADTQYF. In DNA, the CDR3 is TGCAGCGTCGTCGGACAGGGTAAAGCAGATACGCAGTATTTT. The V call is TRBV29-1, the J call TRBJ2-3; TRBD1 aligns across 8 bases. The germline CDR1 and CDR2 sequences are SQVTM and ANQGSEA. The CDR3 totals 14 residues. V lost 6 bases and J lost 4; bases outside the gene matches: 9.